Presented here are 7 T cell receptor beta chains from one specimen sequenced in a study of PD-1 blockade in mismatch repair-deficient tumors. Only in-frame clones appear in the TCRdb table, and some are missing; sequencing was by immunoSEQ multiplex PCR. The sample holds about 34,000 clones; roughly 80% are singletons and the top ten take about 3.2%. This sample comprised PBMCs, obtained 6 to 7 weeks after starting pembrolizumab. These receptors originate from an adult with mismatch repair-deficient cancer.

The chain combines TRBV27 with TRBJ2-1, with a possible D match to TRBD2 (6 bases). V was cut by 5 bases and J by 0 bases, with 11 bases left in between. The CDR3 is 15 amino acids. Germline-derived CDR1 and CDR2 are MNHEY and SMNVEV (reference sequence). The CDR3 region has the DNA TGTGCCAGCAGTAAGCGGGTTAGCTCCTACAATGAGCAGTTCTTC. Translation: CASSKRVSSYNEQFF.

The rearrangement joins TRBV5-1 to TRBJ2-4; maybe TRBD2 (7 bases). Germline V gene data show CDR1 as SGHRS and CDR2 as YFSETQ. The length of the CDR3 is 15 residues. V lost 4 bases and J lost 5, with 16 bases in between. The CDR3 sequence: CASSRIGGAENIQYF. The CDR3 DNA follows: TGCGCCAGCAGCCGTATAGGGGGGGCAGAAAACATTCAGTACTTC.

The chain joins TRBV11-2 to TRBJ1-3; no reliable D call. Trimming took 0 bases from V and 0 from J, leaving 9 bases between them. Germline V CDR1 and CDR2: SGHAT, FQNNGV. The CDR3 length is 16 residues. The CDR3 DNA reads TGTGCCAGCAGCTTAGAGATTCTCAGCTCTGGAAACACCATATATTTT. Translating gives CASSLEILSSGNTIYF. Full variable domain (outside the CDR3, taken from reference TRBV11-2 and TRBJ1-3): EAGVAQSPRYKIIEKRQSVAFWCNPISGHATLYWYQQILGQGPKLLIQFQNNGVVDDSQLPKDRFSAERLKGVDSTLKIQPAKLEDSAVYLCASSLEILSSGNTIYFGEGSWLTVV.

The chain combines TRBV5-3 with TRBJ2-5, with 14 bases that match TRBD2. TRBV5-3 is flagged as an ORF with uncertain function. The trim removed 4 bases at V and 5 bases at J, leaving 13 bases unmatched. The CDR3 loop spans 18 amino acids. CDR3 amino acids: CARSPRGLAGGLGETQYF. CDR3 nucleotide sequence: TGTGCCAGAAGCCCAAGAGGACTAGCGGGAGGTTTGGGGGAGACCCAGTACTTC.

This sequence joins TRBV7-9 and TRBJ1-5, with 7 bases fitting TRBD1. Losses at the gene ends were 1 base for V and 3 bases for J; bases not matched to a gene: 6. The CDR3 runs 16 residues. The germline CDR1 and CDR2 sequences are SEHNR and FQNEAQ (reference sequence). The CDR3 nucleotides read TGTGCCAGCAGCTTAGGGGGGGACAGAATCAATCAGCCCCAGCATTTT. This translates into CASSLGGDRINQPQHF.

This clone was seen more than once but under ten times. The chain uses TRBV7-2 and TRBJ1-6, with no clear D. CDR3 length equals 12 residues. Trimming shortened V by 2 bases and J by 9 bases, and 5 bases separated the two germline ends. Germline V gene sequence: CDR1 SGHTA, CDR2 FQGNSA. CDR3 DNA: TGTGCCAGCAGCTTATACGGTTCACCCCTCCACTTT. It is translated as CASSLYGSPLHF.

This chain uses TRBV5-1 with TRBJ1-2; TRBD1 aligns across 10 bases. The germline V gene encodes CDR1 SGHRS and CDR2 YFSETQ. With V trimmed by 4 bases and J by 6 bases, 3 bases remained unmatched. The CDR3 consists of 13 residues. The CDR3 coding sequence is TGCGCCAGCAGCGCCGGGACAGGGGATGGCTACACCTTC. This gives the protein CASSAGTGDGYTF.